A single sample is the source of the 30 T cell receptor beta chains below, sequenced in a study of CD8+ T cells in alopecia areata. It was cDNA, reverse transcribed from extracted RNA, that served as the sequencing template. Only in-frame clones appear in the TCRdb table, and some are missing; sequencing was by immunoSEQ multiplex PCR. Of about 270,000 clones in the sample, 60% are singletons; the top ten hold 0.93%. The treatment: oral pan-JAK inhibitor, 5-10 mg twice daily. This material consisted of CD4+ T cells sorted from blood, taken around week 53, from a patient treated with tofacitinib. These TCRs come from a human donor with alopecia areata.

The rearrangement links TRBV9 to TRBJ2-5; 8 bases are a match to TRBD2. This CDR3 has 14 residues. The germline V gene has CDR1 SGDLS and CDR2 YYNGEE. Trimming at V came to 4 bases and at J to 5 bases, leaving 7 bases not matched to a gene. The CDR3 here is CASSIGGAAETQYF. The CDR3 DNA reads TGTGCCAGCAGCATCGGGGGGGCCGCGGAGACCCAGTACTTC.

The V call is TRBV5-4, the J call TRBJ2-3; 9 positions match TRBD1. Unmatched junction bases numbered 11, after V lost 10 bases and J lost 5 bases. The CDR3 is 14 residues long. Germline CDR1 SGHNT, CDR2 YYREEE (reference sequence). CDR3 in DNA: TGTGCCGGCTCTACGGGACAGGGAGGAGATACGCAGTATTTT. Residues: CAGSTGQGGDTQYF.

There are a few counts of this clone. The chain couples TRBV6-6 to TRBJ1-2; D might be TRBD1 (5 bases). Germline V gene sequence: CDR1 MNHNY, CDR2 SVGAGI (reference sequence). V was cut by 6 bases and J by 4 bases, with 18 bases left in between. The CDR3 is made up of 15 amino acids. Written as DNA, the CDR3 is TGTGCCAGCAGGGATCCCACAGGAGACCTCTATGGCTACACCTTC. Translating it yields CASRDPTGDLYGYTF.

This chain links TRBV30 with TRBJ1-4, with a possible D match to TRBD1 (5 bases). This CDR3 is 13 amino acids long. The germline V gene encodes CDR1 GTSNPN and CDR2 SVGIG (reference sequence). The V end lost 5 bases, the J end lost 4 bases, and 11 bases lay between the germline ends. The CDR3 sequence: CAWGRQLNEKLFF. Written as DNA, the CDR3 is TGTGCCTGGGGTCGACAGCTTAATGAAAAACTGTTTTTT.

The chain joins TRBV5-6 to TRBJ1-1, with 9 nucleotides matching TRBD1. V lost 4 bases, J lost 6 bases, and 4 bases stayed unmatched. Germline CDR1 and CDR2: SGHDT and YYEEEE. This CDR3 comprises 13 residues. The CDR3 reads CASSGTGGSEAFF. The CDR3 DNA reads TGTGCCAGCAGCGGCACAGGGGGCTCTGAAGCTTTCTTT.

The chain recombines TRBV2 with TRBJ1-1, with 7 bases fitting TRBD1. The CDR3 is 15 amino acids. V was pared by 1 base and J by 4 bases, with 6 bases of the junction left unmatched. Germline CDR1 is SNHLY and CDR2 is FYNNEI. The CDR3 DNA sequence: TGTGCCAGCAGTGAAGAAGGAGGGGGCGTCACTGAAGCTTTCTTT. The encoded protein is CASSEEGGGVTEAFF.

This clone was detected only a few times. This chain links TRBV18 with TRBJ2-7; D unclear. The CDR3 has 13 residues. The V end was cut by 1 base, the J end by 4 bases, with 8 bases between. Per the germline V gene, CDR1 is KGHSH and CDR2 is LQKENI. CDR3 amino acids: CASSPLPEYEQYF. DNA for the CDR3: TGTGCCAGCTCACCACTGCCCGAGTACGAGCAGTACTTC.

The chain has TRBV30 and TRBJ1-1; D gene uncertain. CDR1 and CDR2 from the germline V gene are GTSNPN and SVGIG (reference sequence). CDR3 length: 11 residues. The ends were cut back, 3 bases at V and 11 bases at J, with 13 bases in the middle. CDR3 region: CAWSPLITAFF. In DNA form, the CDR3 reads TGTGCCTGGAGCCCTCTAATAACGGCTTTCTTT.

This clone was observed a few times. The chain has TRBV10-3 and TRBJ2-3; the D gene could be TRBD1 or TRBD2 (5 bases each). CDR1 and CDR2 (germline): ENHRY, SYGVKD. This CDR3 spans 15 amino acids. V was shortened by 6 bases and J by 0 bases, with 13 bases between the two germline ends. This chain's CDR3 is CAISPRETSTDTQYF. In DNA form, the CDR3 reads TGTGCCATCAGCCCCAGGGAGACTAGCACAGATACGCAGTATTTT.

The chain recombines TRBV18 with TRBJ2-2; D is perhaps TRBD1 (6 bases). Germline V lookup: CDR1 KGHSH, CDR2 LQKENI. The CDR3 contains 15 residues. Trimming pared 3 bases from V and 8 bases from J, leaving 16 bases between. The CDR3 spells CASSPLDSKRGELFF. CDR3 DNA: TGTGCCAGCTCACCTTTGGACAGCAAACGGGGGGAGCTGTTTTTT.

This clone was seen only a few times. CDR3 amino acids: CASSEGTAIYGYTF. The CDR3 DNA reads as TGTGCCAGCAGTGAGGGGACAGCAATCTATGGCTACACCTTC. This rearrangement joins TRBV2 to TRBJ1-2, with 7 bases identical to TRBD1. Germline V gene sequence: CDR1 SNHLY, CDR2 FYNNEI. The CDR3 loop spans 14 amino acids. Unmatched junction bases numbered 5, after V lost 3 bases and J lost 4 bases.

This CDR3 is CAWSDSPGELFF. CDR3 nucleotides: TGTGCCTGGAGTGACAGCCCCGGGGAGCTGTTTTTT. V usage is TRBV30 and J usage is TRBJ2-2; D not resolved. CDR3 length: 12 residues. Germline V gene sequence: CDR1 GTSNPN, CDR2 SVGIG (reference sequence). The V end lost 1 base, the J end lost 6 bases, and 6 bases lay between the germline ends. Full variable domain (outside the CDR3, taken from reference TRBV30 and TRBJ2-2): SQTIHQWPATLVQPVGSPLSLECTVEGTSNPNLYWYRQAAGRGLQLLFYSVGIGQISSEVPQNLSASRPQDRQFILSSKKLLLSDSGFYLCAWSDSPGELFFGEGSRLTVL.

The rearrangement links TRBV5-6 to TRBJ2-3; D ambiguous. V was clipped by 1 base and J by 1 base, with 7 bases between them. The CDR3 contains 14 residues. From germline, CDR1 is SGHDT and CDR2 YYEEEE. The CDR3 reads CASSLNPGTDTQYF. CDR3 coding DNA: TGTGCCAGCAGCTTGAACCCAGGCACAGATACGCAGTATTTT.

V gene TRBV10-3 combines with J gene TRBJ1-2, with 7 bases identical to TRBD1. The germline V gene encodes CDR1 ENHRY and CDR2 SYGVKD. The CDR3 consists of 16 residues. V lost 6 bases to trimming and J lost 5 bases; unmatched junction nucleotides: 15. The chain's CDR3 is CAIRRGQANGAYGYTF. CDR3 in DNA: TGTGCCATCAGAAGAGGACAGGCTAATGGCGCATATGGCTACACCTTC.

V gene TRBV29-1 combines with J gene TRBJ2-3, with 9 nucleotides matching TRBD1. This CDR3 comprises 14 residues. Trimming removed 6 bases from V and 3 bases from J; junction bases left unmatched: 7. Germline V lookup: CDR1 SQVTM, CDR2 ANQGSEA. CDR3 in amino acids: CSVTGTGNTDTQYF. The CDR3 nucleotides read TGCAGCGTGACCGGGACAGGGAATACAGATACGCAGTATTTT.

V is TRBV5-4 and J is TRBJ1-1, with a possible D match to TRBD1 (5 bases). Germline V gene sequence: CDR1 SGHNT, CDR2 YYREEE (reference sequence). This CDR3 contains 14 residues. Trimming stripped 3 bases from V and 1 base from J, with 10 bases between. The CDR3 sequence is CASSSRDRNTEAFF. CDR3 coding DNA: TGTGCCAGCAGCTCCAGAGACAGGAACACTGAAGCTTTCTTT.

The chain carries TRBV27 and TRBJ2-1; D call uncertain. Trimming took off 2 bases at V and 6 bases at J, with 8 bases between the two ends. The CDR3 covers 13 residues. The germline CDR1 and CDR2 sequences are MNHEY and SMNVEV (reference sequence). CDR3: CASSLAATNEQFF. CDR3 sequence (DNA): TGTGCCAGCAGTTTAGCGGCGACCAATGAGCAGTTCTTC.

Notes on this clone: Other DNA sequences from this sample encode an identical CDR3 as well. The chain couples TRBV30 to TRBJ2-1; D unresolved. Germline V gene lookup returns CDR1 GTSNPN and CDR2 SVGIG (reference sequence). The CDR3 has 13 residues. V was clipped by 2 bases and J by 0 bases, with 5 bases between them. The CDR3 sequence is CAWSLGSYNEQFF. As DNA, the CDR3 is TGTGCCTGGAGTTTGGGCTCCTACAATGAGCAGTTCTTC. Based on the CDR3 plus reference TRBV30 and TRBJ2-1, the full variable domain is SQTIHQWPATLVQPVGSPLSLECTVEGTSNPNLYWYRQAAGRGLQLLFYSVGIGQISSEVPQNLSASRPQDRQFILSSKKLLLSDSGFYLCAWSLGSYNEQFFGPGTRLTVL.

The chain joins TRBV5-1 to TRBJ2-5, with 7 bases fitting TRBD2. Losses at the gene ends were 3 bases for V and 3 bases for J; bases not matched to a gene: 5. Germline V gene sequence: CDR1 SGHRS, CDR2 YFSETQ. There are 14 residues in the CDR3. The CDR3 nucleotides read TGCGCCAGCAGCTCGGCGGGAGTTGAAGAGACCCAGTACTTC. Translated: CASSSAGVEETQYF.

The CDR3 nucleotides read TGTGCCAGCAGCCCACAGTTTTCTGGAGCTAACTATGGCTACACCTTC. Protein: CASSPQFSGANYGYTF. The chain employs TRBV7-2 and TRBJ1-2; D unclear. Per the germline V gene, CDR1 is SGHTA and CDR2 is FQGNSA. This CDR3 comprises 16 residues. V lost 5 bases and J 0 bases, leaving 16 bases between the germline ends.

The table lists this clone with many counts. The rearrangement joins TRBV5-1 to TRBJ1-1; unclear D gene. CDR3 length: 14 amino acids. Looked up from germline, CDR1 is SGHRS and CDR2 is YFSETQ. Trimming left V 0 bases short and J 1 base short, with 7 bases between. CDR3 nucleotides: TGCGCCAGCAGCTTGGTTGTAGGGAACACTGAAGCTTTCTTT. Translating gives CASSLVVGNTEAFF.

This chain connects TRBV4-2 to TRBJ1-1; 10 positions agree with TRBD1. The CDR3 length is 19 residues. CDR1 is LGHNA and CDR2 is YNFKEQ in the germline V gene. Trimming cost V 4 bases and J 0 bases; bases outside gene matches: 14. CDR3 amino acids: CASSPLAGTGVLLNTEAFF. The CDR3 DNA follows: TGTGCCAGCAGCCCTCTTGCGGGGACAGGGGTCCTGTTGAACACTGAAGCTTTCTTT.

V gene TRBV18 combines with J gene TRBJ1-5, with D possibly matching TRBD1 (5 bases). V lost 6 bases, J lost 3 bases, and 9 bases lay in between. The V gene's germline CDR1 is KGHSH and CDR2 LQKENI. This CDR3 contains 13 residues. The CDR3 sequence is CASSRGDNQPQHF. CDR3 bases: TGTGCCAGCTCCAGAGGGGACAATCAGCCCCAGCATTTT.

The rearrangement links TRBV30 to TRBJ1-2; TRBD1 is a possible D gene (5 bases). This CDR3 comprises 13 residues. Trimming removed 3 bases at V and 8 bases at J, with 16 bases between. Germline values: CDR1 GTSNPN, CDR2 SVGIG (reference sequence). CDR3 protein: CAWRIRISGGYTF. CDR3 in DNA: TGTGCCTGGAGAATCCGGATTTCAGGGGGCTACACCTTC.

This rearrangement joins TRBV18 to TRBJ1-6, with 9 positions matching TRBD1. V was pared by 3 bases and J by 2 bases, with 5 bases of the junction left unmatched. This CDR3 contains 17 residues. Germline CDR1 KGHSH, CDR2 LQKENI. The CDR3: CASSPKTGGTYNSPLHF. CDR3 DNA sequence: TGTGCCAGCTCACCCAAGACAGGGGGTACCTATAATTCACCCCTCCACTTT.

CDR3 nucleotides: TGTGCCACCAGCAGACGGGGACAGGGGAAATTCAAGACCCAGTACTTC. Amino acid sequence: CATSRRGQGKFKTQYF. The V call is TRBV15, the J call TRBJ2-5, with 10 bases lining up with TRBD1. The germline V gene encodes CDR1 LNHNV and CDR2 YYDKDF (reference sequence). The CDR3 is 16 residues long. V gave up 2 bases and J gave up 6 bases; unmatched junction bases: 9.

This clone came up once. The rearrangement joins TRBV5-1 to TRBJ1-1; D is possibly TRBD1 (6 bases). This CDR3 has 15 residues. V lost 3 bases and J 3 bases, leaving 15 bases between the germline ends. Germline CDR1 and CDR2: SGHRS and YFSETQ. The CDR3 sequence: CASSSEGHTYTEAFF. The CDR3 DNA follows: TGCGCCAGCAGCTCGGAGGGACACACGTACACTGAAGCTTTCTTT.

The chain couples TRBV13 to TRBJ2-2; a weak D match, TRBD2 (6 bases). The germline gives CDR1 PRHDT, CDR2 FYEKMQ (reference sequence). With 5 bases removed from V and 2 bases from J, the gap between germline ends came to 15 bases. The CDR3 extends over 16 amino acids. The CDR3 DNA reads as TGTGCCAGCAGCCCCGGGACTCTATATAACACCGGGGAGCTGTTTTTT. As protein: CASSPGTLYNTGELFF.

This clone showed up many times. The chain combines TRBV25-1 with TRBJ2-2, with D possibly TRBD2 on 5 matching bases. The germline V and J ends were trimmed by 4 bases and 5 bases, with 17 bases remaining between them. CDR1 is MGHDK, CDR2 SYGVNS, per germline. This CDR3 comprises 16 residues. CDR3 nucleotide sequence: TGTGCCAGCAGTGCCCCGGATCACAGAGGGACCGGGGAGCTGTTTTTT. It specifies CASSAPDHRGTGELFF.

The chain combines TRBV29-1 with TRBJ2-1; weak D call: TRBD1 (5 bases). Germline assignment: CDR1 SQVTM and CDR2 ANQGSEA. The V end lost 4 bases, the J end lost 8 bases, and 9 bases lay between the germline ends. The CDR3 has 11 residues. The CDR3 sequence is CSVGQGYEQFF. CDR3 in DNA: TGCAGCGTTGGGCAGGGCTATGAGCAGTTCTTC.